The rows below give T cell receptor beta chains drawn from one sample of a study of OX40 agonist ivuxolimab in advanced cancers. Profiled with immunoSEQ multiplex PCR; TCRdb holds only in-frame clones, not every one. Of about 59,000 clones listed, 85% were seen once; the top ten hold just under 4%. This specimen was CD4+ or CD8+ T cells sorted from blood, taken in a trial of the OX40 agonist ivuxolimab. The receptors originated from an adult with an advanced solid tumor such as melanoma, head and neck, liver or kidney cancer. The CDR3 runs from the conserved cysteine through the conserved F or W. D genes are given only for firm matches. Rows give clone size only sometimes, using once, few, many, or a class for an expanded clone.

J gene,clone size,V gene,D gene,CDR3 DNA,CDR3 protein
TRBJ2-2,-,TRBV7-9,TRBD1,TGTGCCAGCAGCCTGACAGGGTCTAACGGGGAGCTGTTTTTT,CASSLTGSNGELFF
TRBJ1-4,few,TRBV2,-,TGTGCCAGCAGTGTAGGAGACGGGTTTAATGAAAAACTGTTTTTT,CASSVGDGFNEKLFF
TRBJ1-2,-,TRBV5-5,TRBD1,TGTGCCAGCAGCCCGGGACAGGGGGCTCAGGGCTACACCTTC,CASSPGQGAQGYTF
TRBJ1-1,-,TRBV2,-,TGTGCCAGCAGTTTTGACCGTGACACTGAAGCTTTCTTT,CASSFDRDTEAFF
TRBJ1-2,-,TRBV2,-,TGTGCCAGCAGTGATGGATATGAGAATGGCTACACCTTC,CASSDGYENGYTF
TRBJ2-5,-,TRBV5-5,-,TGTGCCAGCAGCCCGGCACTAGTTCCGGTTGAGACCCAGTACTTC,CASSPALVPVETQYF
TRBJ2-5,-,TRBV5-1,TRBD1,TGCGCCAGCAGCCGCTACCGGGACAGACAAGAGACCCAGTACTTC,CASSRYRDRQETQYF
TRBJ1-2,-,TRBV7-9,TRBD1,TGTGCCAGCAGCCGGATGCTTGGGGGACAGAGATATGGCTACACCTTC,CASSRMLGGQRYGYTF
TRBJ1-6,-,TRBV28,-,TGTGCCAGCAGTTTATTAGAGGGGTTAGGGGATAATTCACCCCTCCACTTT,CASSLLEGLGDNSPLHF
TRBJ2-3,-,TRBV5-1,TRBD2,TGCGCCAGCAGCTTGGGACTAGCGCAAGATACGCAGTATTTT,CASSLGLAQDTQYF
TRBJ2-7,-,TRBV5-6,TRBD2,TGTGCCAGCAGCTTGGCCGGACTAGGAGGCGAGCAGTACTTC,CASSLAGLGGEQYF
TRBJ1-1,-,TRBV28,-,TGTGCCAGTGCTGCTGGGGGTACGGAAGCTTTCTTT,CASAAGGTEAFF
TRBJ2-3,-,TRBV7-2,-,TGTGCCAGCAGCTTTACGGATACGCAGTATTTT,CASSFTDTQYF
TRBJ1-5,once,TRBV19,-,TGTGCCAGTAGTATAGGCGGATATAGCAATCAGCCCCAGCATTTT,CASSIGGYSNQPQHF
TRBJ1-1,once,TRBV28,TRBD1,TGTGCCAGCAGTCGCGCCGACAGGGCCCTTTATGAGGCTTTCTTT,CASSRADRALYEAFF
TRBJ2-7,-,TRBV28,TRBD2,TGTGCCAGCCAGCGGGAGCTCTCCTACGAGCAGTACTTC,CASQRELSYEQYF
TRBJ2-5,-,TRBV4-1,TRBD2,TGCGCCAGCGGCCAAGATGTTGGCGGGAGGGGGGAGACCCAGTACTTC,CASGQDVGGRGETQYF
TRBJ2-3,few,TRBV27,TRBD1,TGTGCCAGCAGTTCAATGCACGGGACAGGGGGCGGAGATACGCAGTATTTT,CASSSMHGTGGGDTQYF
TRBJ2-7,-,TRBV10-3,-,TGTGCCATCAGTGACCCCCAAGACGAGCAGTACTTC,CAISDPQDEQYF
TRBJ1-1,-,TRBV7-3,TRBD1,TGTGCCACCGGGACAGGGCCGAACACTGAAGCTTTCTTT,CATGTGPNTEAFF
TRBJ2-2,-,TRBV29-1,-,TGCAGCGTGCAGGGCCTTTACACCGGGGAGCTGTTTTTT,CSVQGLYTGELFF
TRBJ2-3,few,TRBV13,-,TGTGCCAGCAGCTTAGGCGACGTCCCTAGCACAGATACGCAGTATTTT,CASSLGDVPSTDTQYF
TRBJ2-1,-,TRBV9,-,TGTGCCAGCAGCGTCAACAGCGGTTACAATGAGCAGTTCTTC,CASSVNSGYNEQFF
TRBJ1-1,-,TRBV7-8,TRBD1,TGTGCCAGCAGCTCGCGGGACAGGGACACTGAAGCTTTCTTT,CASSSRDRDTEAFF
TRBJ2-5,-,TRBV28,TRBD2,TGTGCCAGCAGAATGGCGGGGGGGTCCGTTATGACCCAGTACTTC,CASRMAGGSVMTQYF
TRBJ1-2,-,TRBV28,-,TGTGCCAGCAGACCAACAGGGAGCTACTATGGCTACACCTTC,CASRPTGSYYGYTF
TRBJ1-4,once,TRBV11-1,TRBD1,TGTGCCAGCAGCTTTATATCAGGGGGCGGCGAACTGTTTTTT,CASSFISGGGELFF
TRBJ1-2,once,TRBV7-9,TRBD1,TGTGCCAGCAGCTTAGAAGGACAGGGCTCTGGCTACACCTTC,CASSLEGQGSGYTF
TRBJ2-7,once,TRBV6-6,-,TGTGCCAGCAGTGGGCGGACAAGCTCCTACGAGCAGTACTTC,CASSGRTSSYEQYF
TRBJ2-5,-,TRBV5-6,TRBD1,TGTGCCAGCAGCTTGGACAGGGGCAAGCAGTACTTC,CASSLDRGKQYF
TRBJ2-3,-,TRBV7-9,TRBD2,TGTGCCAGCAGCTCTGAAGGAGCGGGAGGGCCGGATACGCAGTATTTT,CASSSEGAGGPDTQYF
TRBJ1-4,-,TRBV5-6,-,TGTGCCAGCAGCTTAGTTGTCGGAGAAAAACTGTTTTTT,CASSLVVGEKLFF
TRBJ1-4,-,TRBV4-1,TRBD1,TGCGCCAGCAGCCCCGGACAGGGGCCGGGGGCAACTAATGAAAAACTGTTTTTT,CASSPGQGPGATNEKLFF
TRBJ2-1,once,TRBV19,-,TGTGCCAGTAGTATAAGTCCGGATGGGAGAAGGCAGTTCTTC,CASSISPDGRRQFF
TRBJ1-1,-,TRBV6-1,-,-,CASSEVGTGSLF
TRBJ2-7,-,TRBV27,-,TGTGCCAGCAGTTATAGCTGGAGGCATCCCTACGAGCAGTACTTC,CASSYSWRHPYEQYF
TRBJ2-5,-,TRBV7-8,-,TGTGCCAGCACGATGTTCGGCGGGGAAGAGACCCAGTACTTC,CASTMFGGEETQYF
TRBJ2-5,-,TRBV7-9,TRBD2,TGTGCCAGCAGCTTCTTCGCGGGAGTTCAACAAGAGACCCAGTACTTC,CASSFFAGVQQETQYF
TRBJ2-3,-,TRBV6-4,-,TGTGCCAGCAGTGACCGGGGTTCGACCACAGATACGCAGTATTTT,CASSDRGSTTDTQYF
TRBJ2-5,-,TRBV5-6,-,TGTGCCAGCAGCTTCGGGACCCTGAAAGAGACCCAGTACTTC,CASSFGTLKETQYF
TRBJ1-1,-,TRBV9,-,TGTGCCAGCAGCCCGAGTCTGGGAACTGAAGCTTTCTTT,CASSPSLGTEAFF
TRBJ2-1,-,TRBV11-2,TRBD2,TGTGCCAGCAGCTTGGACCTAGCGGCCCCCTACAATGAGCAGTTCTTC,CASSLDLAAPYNEQFF
TRBJ2-5,-,TRBV2,TRBD2,TGTGCCAGCAATCTCGGACTAGCGGGAGTAGAGACCCAGTACTTC,CASNLGLAGVETQYF
TRBJ2-1,few,TRBV10-1,TRBD2,TGCGCCAGCAGTGAGCGCGGGGGGGCGAACAATGAGCAGTTCTTC,CASSERGGANNEQFF
TRBJ1-2,-,TRBV19,-,TGTGCCAGTAGTATCATGATGGCACTCAACTATGGCTACACCTTC,CASSIMMALNYGYTF
TRBJ2-3,-,TRBV19,-,TGTGCCAGTAGTCCCCTGACCGCGGGCGGTACAGATACGCAGTATTTT,CASSPLTAGGTDTQYF
TRBJ2-1,-,TRBV2,TRBD1,TGTGCCAGCAGCGATTTGACAGGGCTTGAGCAGTTCTTC,CASSDLTGLEQFF
TRBJ2-7,-,TRBV11-2,-,TGTGCCAGCAGCTTAGACAACAGGAGTCGGGAGCAGTACTTC,CASSLDNRSREQYF
TRBJ2-1,-,TRBV30,TRBD2,TGTGCCTGGAGTGCCCCCTTGACTATGACGGGAGGCCGCAATGAGCAGTTCTTC,CAWSAPLTMTGGRNEQFF
TRBJ1-3,-,TRBV13,TRBD1,TGTGCCAGCAGCCAAGACAGGGATGGAAACACCATATATTTT,CASSQDRDGNTIYF
TRBJ2-5,-,TRBV4-1,-,TGCGCCAGCAGCCAAGATTCGCGGAGGGCCGTCCAAGAGACCCAGTACTTC,CASSQDSRRAVQETQYF
TRBJ1-6,few,TRBV27,TRBD1,TGTGCCAGCAGTATCCGGGACAGGGTGAATTCACCCCTCCACTTT,CASSIRDRVNSPLHF